This T cell receptor beta chain was identified in a study of T cells in Graves' hyperthyroidism and ophthalmopathy. Findings and caveats of the study: Ophthalmopathy was told apart from stable hyperthyroidism by a 13 V-J model. Blood shared most expanded thyroid clonotypes above 0.001.

This CDR3 contains 15 residues. V shed 5 bases, J shed 2 bases, and the junction held 8 bases outside the gene matches. A word on this clonotype: Its antigen is undetermined.

TCR beta CDR3 region amplification was performed from RNA transcripts. The HTBI primer set drove a first-round RT-PCR of the TCR CDR3. Using its own MiXCR run on the multiplex PCR reads, TCRdb lists one record per CDR3 protein. Of some 400,000 distinct CDR3 sequences detected, about 14% appear once; the ten largest clones hold roughly 9.6%. The chain is built from TRBV12-3 or TRBV12-4 and TRBJ2-7; 8 bases map to TRBD1. This TCR was sampled from a woman aged 55-70 years with Graves' hyperthyroidism. The material sequenced was blood. DNA for the CDR3: TGTGCCAGCAGTACAGGGGGGCCCATGACCTACGAGCAGTACTTC. As protein: CASSTGGPMTYEQYF.